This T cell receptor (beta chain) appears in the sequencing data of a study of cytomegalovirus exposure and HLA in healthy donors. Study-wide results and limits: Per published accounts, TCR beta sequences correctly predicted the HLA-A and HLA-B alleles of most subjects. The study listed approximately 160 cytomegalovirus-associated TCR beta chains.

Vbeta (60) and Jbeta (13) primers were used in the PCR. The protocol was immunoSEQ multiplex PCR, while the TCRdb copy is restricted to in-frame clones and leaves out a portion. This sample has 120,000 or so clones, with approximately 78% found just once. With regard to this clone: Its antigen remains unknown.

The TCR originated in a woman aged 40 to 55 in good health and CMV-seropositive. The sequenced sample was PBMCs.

CDR3 residues: CASSLANGVGYTF. The CDR3 DNA sequence: TGTGCCAGCAGCTTAGCGAACGGTGTTGGCTACACCTTC. This chain uses TRBV7-9 with TRBJ1-2; no reliable D call. V lost 0 bases, J lost 7 bases, and 9 bases lay in between. The CDR3 contains 13 residues. Per germline, CDR1 SEHNR and CDR2 FQNEAQ (reference sequence). The full variable domain, its missing parts supplied by reference TRBV7-9 and TRBJ1-2, is DTGVSQNPRHKITKRGQNVTFRCDPISEHNRLYWYRQTLGQGPEFLTYFQNEAQLEKSRLLSDRFSAERPKGSFSTLEIQRTEQGDSAMYLCASSLANGVGYTFGSGTRLTVV.